This T cell receptor beta chain was retrieved from a study of T cells after posttransplantation cyclophosphamide. General observations from the study: Tissue-infiltrating T cells from skin or gut overlapped little with blood T cells. After PTCy, TRB diversity resembled that of CNI/methotrexate controls.

As regards this clone: The antigen is not known.

The naive gate required viable CD3+CD4+ or CD3+CD8+ cells with CCR7+CD45RA+CD45RO-CD95-CD27+CD28+ phenotype. This related bone marrow graft donor gave peripheral blood on the day of marrow donation. Trimming removed 7 bases at V and 6 bases at J, with 6 bases between. Per the germline V gene, CDR1 is MNHEY and CDR2 is SVGAGI. The CDR3 is made up of 10 amino acids. TCRdb's copy holds only in-frame clones and misses some; the assay was immunoSEQ multiplex PCR. The table has 25,000 to 35,000 clones, under 95% seen once; the top ten hold 0.24%. The rearrangement joins TRBV6-5 to TRBJ1-2; no clear D. The clonotype comes from a woman aged 55-75 years in good health, CMV-negative, and a related stem cell transplant donor. Sequencing input: naive CD4+ T cells sorted from PBMCs. The CDR3 DNA reads TGTGCCAGCAACCAGGATGGCTACACCTTC. Its translation is CASNQDGYTF.